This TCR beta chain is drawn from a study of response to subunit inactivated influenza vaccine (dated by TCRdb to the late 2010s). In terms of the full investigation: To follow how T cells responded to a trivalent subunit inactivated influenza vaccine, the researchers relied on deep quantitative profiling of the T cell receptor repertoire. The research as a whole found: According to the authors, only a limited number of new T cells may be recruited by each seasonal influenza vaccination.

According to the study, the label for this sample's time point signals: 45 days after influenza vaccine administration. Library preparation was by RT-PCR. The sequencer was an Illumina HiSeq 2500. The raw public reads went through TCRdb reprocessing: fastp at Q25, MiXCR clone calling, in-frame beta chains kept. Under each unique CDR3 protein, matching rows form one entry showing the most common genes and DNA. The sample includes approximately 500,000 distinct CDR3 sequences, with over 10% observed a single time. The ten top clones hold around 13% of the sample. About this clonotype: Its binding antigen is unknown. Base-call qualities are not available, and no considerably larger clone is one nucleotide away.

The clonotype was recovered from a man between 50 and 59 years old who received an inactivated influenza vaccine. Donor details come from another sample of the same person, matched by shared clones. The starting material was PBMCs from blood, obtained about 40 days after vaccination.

The base sequence is TGTGCCAGCTCACCGGGACAGGCACTCCAGTACTTC. Its protein product is CASSPGQALQYF. The chain uses TRBV18 and TRBJ2-7, with 8 bases matching TRBD1. Here V drops 3 bases and J drops 10 bases, and the junction holds 5 bases not matched to any gene. As encoded in the germline V gene, CDR1 is KGHSH while CDR2 is LQKENI. The CDR3 spans 12 residues, from the cysteine through the phenylalanine. The entry retains the CDR3 DNA only, 36 bases that are in frame from base 1.